These T cell receptor beta chains were read from a single sample in a study of CD8 T cells in Susac syndrome. TCRdb reanalysed the immunoSEQ multiplex PCR reads using MiXCR and keeps one entry per CDR3 protein. The repertoire consists of 180,000 or so distinct CDR3 sequences, with around 94% occurring once and the leading ten covering roughly 0.14%. The specimen sequenced was CD4+ T cells from PBMCs. These receptor sequences come from a human donor in good health. CDR3s include the opening cysteine and the closing phenylalanine or tryptophan. The order of the fields is clone size, D gene, J gene, V gene, CDR3 protein, CDR3 DNA. A D gene is named only where the DNA matches it firmly. Expanded clones get a size class; other rows say once, few or many, or leave the size out.

clone size: -
D gene: -
J gene: TRBJ2-1
V gene: TRBV20-1
CDR3 protein: CSANRGGSSYNEQFF
CDR3 DNA: TGCAGTGCTAATCGGGGCGGCAGCTCCTACAATGAGCAGTTCTTC

clone size: -
D gene: TRBD2
J gene: TRBJ2-7
V gene: TRBV3-1
CDR3 protein: CASSQVDVLAGALLYF
CDR3 DNA: TGTGCCAGCAGCCAAGTCGACGTACTAGCGGGGGCCCTCTTGTACTTC

clone size: -
D gene: TRBD1
J gene: TRBJ2-3
V gene: TRBV24-1
CDR3 protein: CATSDSQGVADTQYF
CDR3 DNA: TGTGCCACCAGTGATTCCCAGGGGGTCGCAGATACGCAGTATTTT

clone size: -
D gene: TRBD2
J gene: TRBJ2-3
V gene: TRBV5-1
CDR3 protein: CASSLDETSGTDTQYF
CDR3 DNA: TGCGCCAGCAGCTTGGACGAGACTAGCGGCACAGATACGCAGTATTTT

clone size: -
D gene: -
J gene: TRBJ2-3
V gene: TRBV29-1
CDR3 protein: CSVGISTDTQYF
CDR3 DNA: TGCAGCGTGGGGATTAGCACAGATACGCAGTATTTT

clone size: -
D gene: TRBD1
J gene: TRBJ2-1
V gene: TRBV19
CDR3 protein: CASSETGGSSYNEQFF
CDR3 DNA: TGTGCCAGTAGCGAGACAGGGGGCTCCTCCTACAATGAGCAGTTCTTC

clone size: -
D gene: TRBD1
J gene: TRBJ1-6
V gene: TRBV19
CDR3 protein: CASMGQGAGPPHF
CDR3 DNA: TGTGCCAGTATGGGACAGGGGGCAGGTCCACCCCACTTT

clone size: -
D gene: TRBD1
J gene: TRBJ2-6
V gene: TRBV29-1
CDR3 protein: CSVEDYRDRGLSGANVLTF
CDR3 DNA: TGCAGCGTTGAGGACTACCGGGACAGGGGACTTTCTGGGGCCAACGTCCTGACTTTC

clone size: -
D gene: -
J gene: TRBJ2-7
V gene: TRBV23-1
CDR3 protein: CASSQMGVRDAGLVYEQYF
CDR3 DNA: TGCGCCAGCAGTCAAATGGGGGTTAGAGATGCCGGACTGGTCTACGAGCAGTACTTC

clone size: -
D gene: -
J gene: TRBJ1-2
V gene: TRBV9
CDR3 protein: CASSVAGGSYTF
CDR3 DNA: TGTGCCAGCAGCGTAGCTGGGGGTAGCTACACCTTC

clone size: once
D gene: -
J gene: TRBJ1-1
V gene: TRBV23-1
CDR3 protein: CASSQSQGMNTEAFF
CDR3 DNA: TGCGCCAGCAGTCAATCTCAGGGGATGAACACTGAAGCTTTCTTT

clone size: -
D gene: -
J gene: TRBJ2-5
V gene: TRBV20-1
CDR3 protein: CSATQYQETQYF
CDR3 DNA: TGCAGTGCTACGCAGTACCAAGAGACCCAGTACTTC

clone size: -
D gene: -
J gene: TRBJ1-2
V gene: TRBV20-1
CDR3 protein: CSAGDGSNYGYTF
CDR3 DNA: TGCAGTGCCGGAGACGGTTCTAACTATGGCTACACCTTC

clone size: -
D gene: -
J gene: TRBJ2-1
V gene: TRBV7-6
CDR3 protein: CASSPGLPGDEQFF
CDR3 DNA: TGTGCCAGCAGCCCGGGACTGCCGGGGGATGAGCAGTTCTTC

clone size: once
D gene: -
J gene: TRBJ1-1
V gene: TRBV6-2/TRBV6-3
CDR3 protein: CASSSSERLMNTEAFF
CDR3 DNA: TGTGCCAGCAGTTCCAGCGAGAGACTGATGAACACTGAAGCTTTCTTT

clone size: -
D gene: -
J gene: TRBJ1-2
V gene: TRBV18
CDR3 protein: CASSPVSPSNYGYTF
CDR3 DNA: TGTGCCAGCTCACCCGTCTCACCCTCAAACTATGGCTACACCTTC

clone size: -
D gene: -
J gene: TRBJ2-3
V gene: TRBV4-3
CDR3 protein: CASSQEVGSGRTDTQYF
CDR3 DNA: TGCGCCAGCAGCCAAGAAGTGGGGAGCGGCCGCACAGATACGCAGTATTTT

clone size: -
D gene: TRBD1
J gene: TRBJ1-2
V gene: TRBV25-1
CDR3 protein: CASSRQGTYGYTF
CDR3 DNA: TGTGCCAGCAGTCGACAGGGAACCTATGGCTACACCTTC

clone size: -
D gene: TRBD2
J gene: TRBJ2-5
V gene: TRBV10-3
CDR3 protein: CAIRQTSGPQETQYF
CDR3 DNA: TGTGCCATCCGCCAGACTAGCGGGCCACAAGAGACCCAGTACTTC

clone size: -
D gene: TRBD2
J gene: TRBJ2-5
V gene: TRBV29-1
CDR3 protein: CSFQRGGRETQYF
CDR3 DNA: TGCAGCTTCCAGCGGGGGGGCCGAGAGACCCAGTACTTC

clone size: once
D gene: -
J gene: TRBJ2-5
V gene: TRBV11-2
CDR3 protein: CASSLSSVQETQYF
CDR3 DNA: TGTGCCAGCAGCTTATCTAGCGTCCAAGAGACCCAGTACTTC

clone size: -
D gene: -
J gene: TRBJ2-5
V gene: TRBV20-1
CDR3 protein: CSARRTAQETQYF
CDR3 DNA: TGCAGTGCTAGGAGGACAGCGCAAGAGACCCAGTACTTC

clone size: -
D gene: -
J gene: TRBJ2-5
V gene: TRBV29-1
CDR3 protein: CSAGYGETQYF
CDR3 DNA: TGCAGCGCGGGTTATGGAGAGACCCAGTACTTC

clone size: -
D gene: -
J gene: TRBJ2-2
V gene: TRBV5-1
CDR3 protein: CASSLAGYQSDTGELFF
CDR3 DNA: TGCGCCAGCAGCTTGGCCGGGTATCAATCGGACACCGGGGAGCTGTTTTTT

clone size: -
D gene: TRBD2
J gene: TRBJ2-3
V gene: TRBV7-2
CDR3 protein: CASSSGLAGDTQYF
CDR3 DNA: TGTGCCAGCAGCTCGGGACTAGCGGGGGACACGCAGTATTTT

clone size: -
D gene: -
J gene: TRBJ1-5
V gene: TRBV6-2/TRBV6-3
CDR3 protein: CASSGPGGNQPQHF
CDR3 DNA: TGTGCCAGCAGTGGACCGGGGGGCAATCAGCCCCAGCATTTT

clone size: -
D gene: -
J gene: TRBJ1-1
V gene: TRBV29-1
CDR3 protein: CSVAYSMNTEAFF
CDR3 DNA: TGCAGCGTTGCCTACAGCATGAACACTGAAGCTTTCTTT

clone size: -
D gene: TRBD1
J gene: TRBJ2-2
V gene: TRBV14
CDR3 protein: CASSLATGTVYTGELFF
CDR3 DNA: TGTGCCAGCAGCCTAGCAACCGGGACAGTGTACACCGGGGAGCTGTTTTTT

clone size: -
D gene: -
J gene: TRBJ1-2
V gene: TRBV3-1
CDR3 protein: CASSQEGRPDGYTF
CDR3 DNA: TGTGCCAGCAGCCAAGAGGGACGACCGGACGGCTACACCTTC

clone size: once
D gene: -
J gene: TRBJ2-1
V gene: TRBV10-3
CDR3 protein: CAISESSFSYNEQFF
CDR3 DNA: TGTGCCATCAGTGAGTCGAGTTTCTCCTACAATGAGCAGTTCTTC

clone size: -
D gene: TRBD2
J gene: TRBJ2-5
V gene: TRBV11-2
CDR3 protein: CASSLRTSTPETQYF
CDR3 DNA: TGTGCCAGCAGCCTCCGGACTAGCACCCCAGAGACCCAGTACTTC

clone size: -
D gene: TRBD1
J gene: TRBJ2-7
V gene: TRBV29-1
CDR3 protein: CSVENRTGGSDEQYF
CDR3 DNA: TGCAGCGTTGAAAACCGGACAGGGGGTAGCGACGAGCAGTACTTC

clone size: -
D gene: -
J gene: TRBJ2-7
V gene: TRBV7-9
CDR3 protein: CASSLVAGAHLEQYF
CDR3 DNA: TGTGCCAGCAGCTTAGTAGCAGGGGCCCACCTGGAGCAGTACTTC

clone size: -
D gene: TRBD1
J gene: TRBJ1-2
V gene: TRBV7-2
CDR3 protein: CASSLVTGNGYTF
CDR3 DNA: TGTGCCAGCAGCTTAGTGACAGGGAATGGCTACACCTTC

clone size: once
D gene: TRBD1
J gene: TRBJ1-2
V gene: TRBV20-1
CDR3 protein: CSARPPTGNYGYTF
CDR3 DNA: TGCAGTGCCCGACCGCCGACAGGGAACTATGGCTACACCTTC

clone size: -
D gene: TRBD2
J gene: TRBJ2-1
V gene: TRBV3-1
CDR3 protein: CASSQRTSALYNEQFF
CDR3 DNA: TGTGCCAGCAGCCAGCGGACTAGCGCCCTTTACAATGAGCAGTTCTTC

clone size: -
D gene: -
J gene: TRBJ2-3
V gene: TRBV20-1
CDR3 protein: CSATEYSSTDTQYF
CDR3 DNA: TGCAGTGCTACCGAATATTCTAGCACAGATACGCAGTATTTT

clone size: -
D gene: -
J gene: TRBJ2-6
V gene: TRBV20-1
CDR3 protein: CSSSDSGANVLTF
CDR3 DNA: TGCAGTTCCTCGGACTCTGGGGCCAACGTCCTGACTTTC

clone size: -
D gene: TRBD2
J gene: TRBJ2-5
V gene: TRBV6-5
CDR3 protein: CASRASGVQETQYF
CDR3 DNA: TGTGCCAGCAGAGCTAGCGGGGTCCAAGAGACCCAGTACTTC

clone size: -
D gene: -
J gene: TRBJ2-7
V gene: TRBV20-1
CDR3 protein: CSASQAVYEQYF
CDR3 DNA: TGCAGTGCTAGCCAGGCGGTCTACGAGCAGTACTTC

clone size: once
D gene: -
J gene: TRBJ1-2
V gene: TRBV24-1
CDR3 protein: CATSGQDGGYTF
CDR3 DNA: TGTGCCACCAGTGGACAGGATGGAGGCTACACCTTC

clone size: -
D gene: -
J gene: TRBJ1-5
V gene: TRBV20-1
CDR3 protein: CSANPGYNQPQHF
CDR3 DNA: TGCAGTGCTAACCCAGGGTACAATCAGCCCCAGCATTTT

clone size: -
D gene: -
J gene: TRBJ1-2
V gene: TRBV6-6
CDR3 protein: CASSSQARYYGYTF
CDR3 DNA: TGTGCCAGCAGTAGCCAAGCACGGTACTATGGCTACACCTTC

clone size: -
D gene: TRBD1
J gene: TRBJ2-1
V gene: TRBV14
CDR3 protein: CASSQEPPGTVGIYNEQFF
CDR3 DNA: TGTGCCAGCAGCCAAGAGCCTCCCGGGACAGTAGGGATCTACAATGAGCAGTTCTTC

clone size: -
D gene: TRBD2
J gene: TRBJ2-7
V gene: TRBV5-1
CDR3 protein: CASSLPSGGSYEQYF
CDR3 DNA: TGCGCCAGCAGCTTACCGAGCGGGGGTTCCTACGAGCAGTACTTC

clone size: once
D gene: TRBD1
J gene: TRBJ2-2
V gene: TRBV27
CDR3 protein: CASSSDRGQGELFF
CDR3 DNA: TGTGCCAGCAGTTCGGACAGGGGGCAGGGGGAGCTGTTTTTT

clone size: -
D gene: -
J gene: TRBJ1-2
V gene: TRBV4-2
CDR3 protein: CASSQEQGGYGYTF
CDR3 DNA: TGTGCCAGCAGCCAAGAACAGGGAGGCTATGGCTACACCTTC

clone size: -
D gene: -
J gene: TRBJ2-7
V gene: TRBV12-3/TRBV12-4
CDR3 protein: CASSQGVRTAYEQYF
CDR3 DNA: TGTGCCAGCAGTCAAGGGGTTAGGACAGCCTACGAGCAGTACTTC

clone size: -
D gene: TRBD2
J gene: TRBJ2-2
V gene: TRBV7-2
CDR3 protein: CASSPQDLGGGELFF
CDR3 DNA: TGTGCCAGCAGCCCCCAGGACCTGGGAGGGGGGGAGCTGTTTTTT

clone size: -
D gene: TRBD2
J gene: TRBJ2-5
V gene: TRBV15
CDR3 protein: CATSHGGVKETQYF
CDR3 DNA: TGTGCCACCAGCCATGGGGGGGTAAAAGAGACCCAGTACTTC

clone size: -
D gene: -
J gene: TRBJ2-1
V gene: TRBV6-1
CDR3 protein: CASRDFQGRGYNEQFF
CDR3 DNA: TGTGCCAGCAGGGACTTCCAGGGTAGGGGCTACAATGAGCAGTTCTTC

clone size: -
D gene: -
J gene: TRBJ2-5
V gene: TRBV20-1
CDR3 protein: CSARDSWFQETQYF
CDR3 DNA: TGCAGTGCTAGAGATAGTTGGTTTCAAGAGACCCAGTACTTC

clone size: -
D gene: -
J gene: TRBJ2-1
V gene: TRBV2
CDR3 protein: CASSLARGAYNEQFF
CDR3 DNA: TGTGCCAGCTCTCTTGCAAGGGGAGCCTACAATGAGCAGTTCTTC

clone size: -
D gene: -
J gene: TRBJ1-1
V gene: TRBV9
CDR3 protein: CASSVRDVTEAFF
CDR3 DNA: TGTGCCAGCAGCGTAAGGGATGTCACTGAAGCTTTCTTT

clone size: -
D gene: -
J gene: TRBJ2-3
V gene: TRBV3-1
CDR3 protein: CASSRLPSATTQYF
CDR3 DNA: TGTGCCAGCAGCCGCCTACCTAGCGCTACTACGCAGTATTTT

clone size: -
D gene: TRBD1
J gene: TRBJ2-1
V gene: TRBV7-8
CDR3 protein: CASSRTGNEQFF
CDR3 DNA: TGTGCCAGCAGCCGGACAGGCAATGAGCAGTTCTTC

clone size: -
D gene: -
J gene: TRBJ1-5
V gene: TRBV6-1
CDR3 protein: CASSDYGGESNQPQHF
CDR3 DNA: TGTGCCAGCAGTGATTATGGAGGGGAGAGCAATCAGCCCCAGCATTTT

clone size: -
D gene: -
J gene: TRBJ2-7
V gene: TRBV21-1
CDR3 protein: CASSADRDYLREQYF
CDR3 DNA: TGTGCCAGCAGCGCTGACCGGGACTACCTTCGGGAGCAGTACTTC

clone size: -
D gene: -
J gene: TRBJ2-5
V gene: TRBV12-3/TRBV12-4
CDR3 protein: CASSEVPGNQETQYF
CDR3 DNA: TGTGCCAGCAGTGAGGTCCCGGGGAACCAAGAGACCCAGTACTTC